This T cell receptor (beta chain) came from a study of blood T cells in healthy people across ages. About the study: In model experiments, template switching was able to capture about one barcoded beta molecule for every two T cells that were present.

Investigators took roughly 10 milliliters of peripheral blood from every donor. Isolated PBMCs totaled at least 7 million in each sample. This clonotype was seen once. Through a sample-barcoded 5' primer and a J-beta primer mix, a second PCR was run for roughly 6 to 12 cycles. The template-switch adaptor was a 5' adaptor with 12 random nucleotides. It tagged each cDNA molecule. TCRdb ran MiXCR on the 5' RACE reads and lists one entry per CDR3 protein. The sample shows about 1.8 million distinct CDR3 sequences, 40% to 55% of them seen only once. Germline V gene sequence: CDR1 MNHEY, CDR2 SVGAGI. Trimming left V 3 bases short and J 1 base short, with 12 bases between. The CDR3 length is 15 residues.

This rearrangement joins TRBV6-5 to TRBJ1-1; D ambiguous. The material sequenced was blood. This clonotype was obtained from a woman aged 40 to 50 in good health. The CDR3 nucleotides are TGTGCCAGCAGTTATCAGATGGAAGCGAACACTGAAGCTTTCTTT. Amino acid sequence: CASSYQMEANTEAFF.